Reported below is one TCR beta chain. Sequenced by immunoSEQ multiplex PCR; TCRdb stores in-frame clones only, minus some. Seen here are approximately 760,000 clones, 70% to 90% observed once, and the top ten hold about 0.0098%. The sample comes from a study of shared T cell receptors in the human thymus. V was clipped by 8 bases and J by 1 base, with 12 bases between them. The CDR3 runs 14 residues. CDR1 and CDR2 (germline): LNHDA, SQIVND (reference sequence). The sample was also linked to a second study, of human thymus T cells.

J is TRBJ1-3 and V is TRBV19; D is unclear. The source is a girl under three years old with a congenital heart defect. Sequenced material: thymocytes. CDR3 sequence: CASSHPRSGNTIYF. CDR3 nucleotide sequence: TGTGCCAGTTCGCACCCTAGGTCTGGAAACACCATATATTTT.